The 25 T cell receptor beta chains reported below all come from one sample, sequenced in a study of shared clonotypes between healthy human individuals. TCRdb keeps only in-frame clones here, not all; method: immunoSEQ multiplex PCR. Of some 2.1 million clones listed, 93% are singletons. The naive CD8 subset, CD45RO-negative cells positively selected for CCR7, excluded terminally differentiated effector memory CD45RA+ cells. Material for sequencing was naive CD8+ T cells from PBMCs. The receptors stem from a man aged 18-30 years in good health. Some clones in this sample may be carry-over from other donors' samples.

This clone was seen only once. This chain uses TRBV13 with TRBJ1-1, with 9 bases fitting TRBD1. The V gene's germline CDR1 is PRHDT and CDR2 FYEKMQ (reference sequence). Trimming took 5 bases from V and 7 from J; bases not matched to a gene: 14. The CDR3 totals 16 residues. In DNA, the CDR3 is TGTGCCAGCAGCCCTACCTGGGACAGGGCGGGGTTTGAAGCTTTCTTT. This sequence encodes CASSPTWDRAGFEAFF.

The CDR3 region has the DNA TGTGCCAGCAGTTTAGACCCACAGGGGTTCCCCGAAAAACTGTTTTTT. Translated, it gives CASSLDPQGFPEKLFF. This chain joins TRBV27 and TRBJ1-4, with TRBD1 matching 7 bases. V gave up 2 bases and J gave up 8 bases; unmatched junction bases: 11. The CDR3 runs 16 residues. Germline lookup yields CDR1 MNHEY and CDR2 SMNVEV (reference sequence).

The chain uses TRBV18 and TRBJ2-7; 7 bases are shared with TRBD1. Unmatched junction bases numbered 7, after V lost 5 bases and J lost 3 bases. Germline assignment: CDR1 KGHSH and CDR2 LQKENI. The CDR3 sequence is 14 residues long. The CDR3 sequence is CASSSPGQNYEQYF. Written as DNA, the CDR3 is TGTGCCAGCTCATCCCCGGGACAGAACTACGAGCAGTACTTC.

This chain links TRBV7-2 with TRBJ2-7, with D hard to call. V lost 1 base and J lost 3, with 10 bases in between. Germline assignment: CDR1 SGHTA and CDR2 FQGNSA. The CDR3 length is 14 residues. CDR3 DNA: TGTGCCAGCAGCTTAGTGGAACGGCGCTACGAGCAGTACTTC. Amino acids: CASSLVERRYEQYF. Drawing the rest from reference TRBV7-2 and TRBJ2-7, the complete variable domain is GAGVSQSPSNKVTEKGKDVELRCDPISGHTALYWYRQSLGQGLEFLIYFQGNSAPDKSGLPSDRFSAERTGGSVSTLTIQRTQQEDSAVYLCASSLVERRYEQYFGPGTRLTVT.

A word on this clone: Additional DNA sequences in this sample encode the identical CDR3. V gene TRBV5-4 combines with J gene TRBJ2-7; D is unclear. The CDR3 length is 12 residues. Germline lookup yields CDR1 SGHNT and CDR2 YYREEE (reference sequence). V was pared by 3 bases and J by 0 bases, with 4 bases between. CDR3: CASSWGSYEQYF. The CDR3, as DNA: TGTGCCAGCAGCTGGGGCTCCTACGAGCAGTACTTC.

Notes on this clone: Other DNA sequences of this sample code for an identical CDR3. J is TRBJ2-7 and V is TRBV11-2; D is uncertain. Germline V lookup: CDR1 SGHAT, CDR2 FQNNGV. The CDR3 has 12 amino acids. Trimming stripped 0 bases from V and 5 bases from J, with 5 bases between. The CDR3 here is CASSLDRDEQYF. CDR3 DNA sequence: TGTGCCAGCAGCTTAGATCGGGACGAGCAGTACTTC.

CDR3 coding DNA: TGTGCCAGTAGTATGCCCGGCCTCGATGGCTCCCAGTACTTC. It is translated as CASSMPGLDGSQYF. The chain couples TRBV19 to TRBJ2-7; D gene ambiguous. Deletions cut 3 bases from V and 10 bases from J, with 19 bases between. The CDR3 is 14 residues long. Germline assignment: CDR1 LNHDA and CDR2 SQIVND (reference sequence).

Only one count was recorded for this clone. V is TRBV6-6 and J is TRBJ2-7; D unclear. The CDR3 consists of 14 residues. Trimming removed 0 bases from V and 0 bases from J, with 6 bases in between. Germline loops: CDR1 MNHNY, CDR2 SVGAGI (reference sequence). The CDR3 here is CASSYSPVSYEQYF. Here the CDR3 DNA reads TGTGCCAGCAGTTACTCTCCAGTCTCCTACGAGCAGTACTTC.

Note on this clone: Other DNA sequences in the sample encode the same CDR3. In DNA form, the CDR3 reads TGTGCCAGCAGCCCGGGGGCTAGCGGGAGCTACGAGCAGTACTTC. This encodes CASSPGASGSYEQYF. This chain links TRBV11-2 with TRBJ2-7, with 10 bases that match TRBD2. Germline lookup yields CDR1 SGHAT and CDR2 FQNNGV. J was trimmed by 3 bases and V by 5 bases; bases with no gene match: 7. The CDR3 covers 15 residues.

This chain links TRBV6-1 with TRBJ1-5; no clear D. This CDR3 is 15 amino acids long. V lost 1 base and J 0 bases, leaving 7 bases between the germline ends. CDR1 and CDR2 from the germline V gene are MNHNS and SASEGT. This CDR3 is CASSEVGDSNQPQHF. The CDR3 region has the DNA TGTGCCAGCAGTGAAGTGGGAGATAGCAATCAGCCCCAGCATTTT.

The chain recombines TRBV27 with TRBJ1-5, with D hard to call. V was cut by 0 bases and J by 4 bases, with 10 bases left in between. This CDR3 is 15 amino acids long. Germline CDR1 and CDR2: MNHEY and SMNVEV (reference sequence). The CDR3 spells CASSLSRTANQPQHF. The DNA for the CDR3 is TGTGCCAGCAGTTTATCGCGCACGGCGAATCAGCCCCAGCATTTT.

About this clone itself: Other nucleotide sequences in the sample specify the same CDR3. J is TRBJ2-3 and V is TRBV19; D gene ambiguous. Trimming removed 4 bases from V and 0 bases from J, with 5 bases in between. Looked up from germline, CDR1 is LNHDA and CDR2 is SQIVND (reference sequence). The CDR3 is made up of 13 amino acids. The CDR3 reads CASSTTSTDTQYF. The CDR3 DNA reads as TGTGCCAGTAGTACCACTAGCACAGATACGCAGTATTTT.

The V and J genes are TRBV5-1 and TRBJ2-1; 7 bases fit TRBD2. V dropped 4 bases and J dropped 0; count of bases not matched to a gene: 13. The length of the CDR3 is 18 residues. Germline V gives CDR1 SGHRS, CDR2 YFSETQ. CDR3 DNA: TGCGCCAGCAGCCCCTTCTTAGCGGGCCACCCCTCCTACAATGAGCAGTTCTTC. Translation: CASSPFLAGHPSYNEQFF.

This chain uses TRBV27 with TRBJ2-3; 7 positions match TRBD2. J gave up 4 bases and V 3 bases, and 1 base lay outside the gene matches. Germline V gene lookup returns CDR1 MNHEY and CDR2 SMNVEV (reference sequence). The CDR3 extends over 13 amino acids. The chain's CDR3 is CASSFGGADTQYF. The CDR3 coding sequence is TGTGCCAGCAGTTTTGGGGGGGCAGATACGCAGTATTTT.

The chain links TRBV28 to TRBJ1-2; D unclear. The CDR3 has 16 residues. Germline V gives CDR1 MDHEN, CDR2 SYDVKM. V shed 7 bases and J shed 4 bases, with 22 bases lying between them. The CDR3 reads CASTSKGSLPFYGYTF. The DNA of the CDR3 is TGTGCCAGCACCTCGAAGGGCAGCCTCCCTTTCTATGGCTACACCTTC.

The gene calls are TRBV5-6 and TRBJ2-5; D perhaps matches TRBD2 (5 bases). The V end was cut by 3 bases, the J end by 3 bases, with 9 bases between. The CDR3 contains 13 residues. Germline values: CDR1 SGHDT, CDR2 YYEEEE. CDR3 coding DNA: TGTGCCAGCAGCTATAGCGTTGAAGAGACCCAGTACTTC. It translates to CASSYSVEETQYF. The whole variable domain, remainder taken from reference TRBV5-6 and TRBJ2-5, is DAGVTQSPTHLIKTRGQQVTLRCSPKSGHDTVSWYQQALGQGPQFIFQYYEEEERQRGNFPDRFSGHQFPNYSSELNVNALLLGDSALYLCASSYSVEETQYFGPGTRLLVL.

The genes are TRBV5-5 and TRBJ2-3; D unclear. CDR3 length equals 14 residues. Germline CDR1 is SGHKS and CDR2 is YYEKEE (reference sequence). Deletions cut 0 bases from V and 2 bases from J, with 7 bases between. DNA for the CDR3: TGTGCCAGCAGCTTGGAGGACGACACAGATACGCAGTATTTT. It specifies CASSLEDDTDTQYF.

This clone was detected once. CDR3 DNA: TGTGCCAGCAGTTGGTCCATGAGGGGGACAGGAAACACCATATATTTT. Translating gives CASSWSMRGTGNTIYF. This rearrangement joins TRBV6-5 to TRBJ1-3, with D maybe TRBD1 (6 bases). The CDR3 extends over 16 amino acids. Trimming removed 4 bases at V and 4 bases at J, with 17 bases between. Germline values: CDR1 MNHEY, CDR2 SVGAGI.

The chain employs TRBV6-5 and TRBJ2-3; D may be TRBD1 or TRBD2 (5 bases each). There are 15 residues in the CDR3. Germline V CDR1 and CDR2: MNHEY, SVGAGI. The V and J ends lost 4 bases and 9 bases respectively, with 20 bases between them. CDR3 in amino acids: CASSSRAGARWTQYF. Here the CDR3 DNA reads TGTGCCAGCAGTTCCCGAGCCGGGGCTCGTTGGACGCAGTATTTT.

CDR3 residues: CASLPSPAYNEQFF. CDR3 nucleotide sequence: TGTGCCAGCCTCCCTTCCCCCGCCTACAATGAGCAGTTCTTC. The J gene is TRBJ2-1, the V gene TRBV28; D not certain. V dropped 8 bases and J dropped 2 bases, with 13 bases sitting between them. Germline CDR1 is MDHEN and CDR2 is SYDVKM. The CDR3 is 14 residues long.

This clone was found a few times. The same CDR3 is also encoded by other DNA sequences in this sample. The chain has TRBV27 and TRBJ1-1; 7 bases agree with TRBD1. The germline gives CDR1 MNHEY, CDR2 SMNVEV (reference sequence). V was clipped by 0 bases and J by 2 bases; unmatched bases: 6. CDR3 length equals 16 residues. The CDR3 sequence: CASSLSGDRLNTEAFF. The CDR3 nucleotides read TGTGCCAGCAGTTTATCGGGGGACAGACTCAACACTGAAGCTTTCTTT.

V is TRBV4-1 and J is TRBJ1-3, with 7 bases that match TRBD1. Germline lookup yields CDR1 MGHRA and CDR2 YSYEKL. The CDR3 is 15 residues long. J gave up 3 bases and V 4 bases, and 6 bases lay outside the gene matches. The DNA for the CDR3 is TGCGCCAGCAGCCCGGACAGGAACTTTGGAAACACCATATATTTT. Translation gives CASSPDRNFGNTIYF.

This rearrangement joins TRBV2 to TRBJ2-7; possibly TRBD1 or TRBD2 for D (5 bases each). V dropped 6 bases and J dropped 0 bases, with 15 bases sitting between them. The CDR3 sequence is 15 residues long. In germline, CDR1 is SNHLY, CDR2 FYNNEI. The chain's CDR3 is CASSARDAYSYEQYF. CDR3 sequence (DNA): TGTGCCAGCAGCGCACGGGACGCCTACTCCTACGAGCAGTACTTC.

This chain uses TRBV7-9 with TRBJ2-5; D gene uncertain. V lost 2 bases, J lost 5 bases, and 6 bases lay in between. Germline CDR1 SEHNR, CDR2 FQNEAQ (reference sequence). The CDR3 loop spans 12 amino acids. DNA for the CDR3: TGTGCCAGCAGCTTATTAGACGAGACCCAGTACTTC. Translated, it gives CASSLLDETQYF.

The genes are TRBV28 and TRBJ2-5; 10 positions match TRBD1. CDR1 MDHEN and CDR2 SYDVKM come from the germline V gene. This CDR3 comprises 14 residues. V trimming: 7 bases; J trimming: 5 bases; junction bases outside the gene matches: 7. The CDR3 is CASKETGGSETQYF. The CDR3 nucleotides are TGTGCCAGCAAAGAGACAGGGGGCTCTGAGACCCAGTACTTC. The full variable domain, completed using reference TRBV28 and TRBJ2-5, is DVKVTQSSRYLVKRTGEKVFLECVQDMDHENMFWYRQDPGLGLRLIYFSYDVKMKEKGDIPEGYSVSREKKERFSLILESASTNQTSMYLCASKETGGSETQYFGPGTRLLVL.